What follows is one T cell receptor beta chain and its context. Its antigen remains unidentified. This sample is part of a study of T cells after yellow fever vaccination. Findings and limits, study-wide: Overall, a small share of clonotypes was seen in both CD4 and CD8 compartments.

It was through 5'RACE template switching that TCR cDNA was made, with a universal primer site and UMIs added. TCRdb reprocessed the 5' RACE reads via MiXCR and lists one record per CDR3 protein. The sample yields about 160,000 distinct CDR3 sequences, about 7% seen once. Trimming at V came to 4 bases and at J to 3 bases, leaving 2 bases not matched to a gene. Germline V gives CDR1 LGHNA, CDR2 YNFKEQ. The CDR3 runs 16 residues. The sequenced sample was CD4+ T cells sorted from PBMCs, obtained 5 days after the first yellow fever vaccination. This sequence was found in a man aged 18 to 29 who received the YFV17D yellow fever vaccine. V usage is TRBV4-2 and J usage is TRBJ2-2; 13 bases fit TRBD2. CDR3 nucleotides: TGTGCCAGCAGCCCGGGACTAGCGGGGTACACCGGGGAGCTGTTTTTT. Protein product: CASSPGLAGYTGELFF.